This T cell receptor (beta chain) was sequenced for a study of T cells in Graves' hyperthyroidism and ophthalmopathy. General study findings and limits: Ophthalmopathy onset followed model prediction by a median about 6.5 months.

CDR1 and CDR2 (germline): LNHDA, SQIVND (reference sequence). CDR3 length equals 16 residues. Ahead of any ophthalmopathy symptoms, the blood sample was obtained at the first diagnosis of hyperthyroidism. TCR beta CDR3 regions were amplified from RNA transcripts. Using the HTBI primer set, a first-round RT-PCR was run on the TCR CDR3. TCRdb fed the multiplex PCR reads into MiXCR, producing one record per CDR3 protein. Here the sample spans 550,000 to 650,000 distinct CDR3 sequences, over 11% being singletons. A single count supports this clonotype. Its antigen is undetermined. A single base separates this from a much larger clone, so it may be a read error.

The TCR sequence derives from a woman aged 25 to 39 with Graves' hyperthyroidism that later progressed to Graves' ophthalmopathy. The sequencing sample was made of blood. The chain is built from TRBV19 and TRBJ1-5; 8 nucleotides line up with TRBD1. The CDR3 protein is CPSSIGRGPHNQPQHF. The CDR3 DNA sequence: TGTCCCAGTAGTATCGGCAGGGGGCCCCACAATCAGCCCCAGCATTTT.